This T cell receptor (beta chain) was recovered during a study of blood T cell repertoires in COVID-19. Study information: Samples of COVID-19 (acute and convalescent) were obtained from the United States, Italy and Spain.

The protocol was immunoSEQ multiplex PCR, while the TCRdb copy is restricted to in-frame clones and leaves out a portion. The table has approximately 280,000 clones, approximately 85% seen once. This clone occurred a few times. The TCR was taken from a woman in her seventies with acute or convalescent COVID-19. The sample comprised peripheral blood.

The DNA for the CDR3 is TGTGCCAGCAGCTTAAGGGGACAGATAACCGGGGAGCTGTTTTTT. Protein product: CASSLRGQITGELFF. This chain links TRBV11-3 with TRBJ2-2; 7 bases match TRBD1. The CDR3 length is 15 residues. The V segment lost 2 bases and the J segment 5 bases; nucleotides outside the gene matches: 5. Germline CDR1 is SGHNT and CDR2 is YENEEA. Filled out from reference TRBV11-3 and TRBJ2-2, the complete variable domain reads EAGVVQSPRYKIIEKKQPVAFWCNPISGHNTLYWYLQNLGQGPELLIRYENEEAVDDSQLPKDRFSAERLKGVDSTLKIQPAELGDSAVYLCASSLRGQITGELFFGEGSRLTVL.